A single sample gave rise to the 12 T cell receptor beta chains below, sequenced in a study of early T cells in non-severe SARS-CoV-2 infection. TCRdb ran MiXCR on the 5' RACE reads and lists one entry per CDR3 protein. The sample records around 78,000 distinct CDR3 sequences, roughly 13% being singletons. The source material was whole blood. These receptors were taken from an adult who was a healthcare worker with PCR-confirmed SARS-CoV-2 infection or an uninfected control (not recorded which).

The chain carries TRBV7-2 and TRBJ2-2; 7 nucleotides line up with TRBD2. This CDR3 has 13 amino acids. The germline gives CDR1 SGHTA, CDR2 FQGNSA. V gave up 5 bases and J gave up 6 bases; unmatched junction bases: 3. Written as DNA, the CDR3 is TGTGCCAGCAGCCCAGGACTAGCCGGGGAGCTGTTTTTT. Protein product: CASSPGLAGELFF.

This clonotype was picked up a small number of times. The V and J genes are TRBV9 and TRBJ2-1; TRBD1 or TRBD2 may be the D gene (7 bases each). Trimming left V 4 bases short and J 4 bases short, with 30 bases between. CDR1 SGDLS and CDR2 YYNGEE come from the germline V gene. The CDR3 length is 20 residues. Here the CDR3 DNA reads TGTGCCAGCAGCCTACCCCGGGACCCGGGGGGACCAGGGGGTTACAATGAGCAGTTCTTC. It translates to CASSLPRDPGGPGGYNEQFF.

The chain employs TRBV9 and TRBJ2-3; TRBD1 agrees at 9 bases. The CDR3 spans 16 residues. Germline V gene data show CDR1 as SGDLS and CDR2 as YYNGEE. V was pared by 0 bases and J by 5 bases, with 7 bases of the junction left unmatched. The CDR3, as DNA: TGTGCCAGCAGCGTAGCTACAGGGGGCGCGGGAGATACGCAGTATTTT. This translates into CASSVATGGAGDTQYF. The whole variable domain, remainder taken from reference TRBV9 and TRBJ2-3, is DSGVTQTPKHLITATGQRVTLRCSPRSGDLSVYWYQQSLDQGLQFLIQYYNGEERAKGNILERFSAQQFPDLHSELNLSSLELGDSALYFCASSVATGGAGDTQYFGPGTRLTVL.

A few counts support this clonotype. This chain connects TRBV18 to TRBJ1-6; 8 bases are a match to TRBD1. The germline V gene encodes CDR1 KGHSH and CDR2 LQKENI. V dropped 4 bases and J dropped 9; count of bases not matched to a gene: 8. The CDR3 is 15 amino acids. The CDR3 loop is CASSLGQGVGSPLHF. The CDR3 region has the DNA TGTGCCAGCTCACTCGGACAGGGCGTCGGTTCACCCCTCCACTTT.

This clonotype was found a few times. The CDR3 sequence: CASSSPGLLYEQYF. In DNA, the CDR3 is TGTGCCAGCAGCTCACCGGGACTCCTCTACGAGCAGTACTTC. This chain uses TRBV11-2 with TRBJ2-7; D is perhaps TRBD2 (6 bases). The CDR3 is 14 residues long. The ends were cut back, 4 bases at V and 3 bases at J, with 13 bases in the middle. In germline, CDR1 is SGHAT, CDR2 FQNNGV.

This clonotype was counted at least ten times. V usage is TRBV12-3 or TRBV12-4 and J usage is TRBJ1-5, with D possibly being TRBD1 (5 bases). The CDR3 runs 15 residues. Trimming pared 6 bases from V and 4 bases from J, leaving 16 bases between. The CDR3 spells CASSPGTLQNQPQHF. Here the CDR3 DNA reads TGTGCCAGCAGCCCCGGGACCCTACAAAATCAGCCCCAGCATTTT.

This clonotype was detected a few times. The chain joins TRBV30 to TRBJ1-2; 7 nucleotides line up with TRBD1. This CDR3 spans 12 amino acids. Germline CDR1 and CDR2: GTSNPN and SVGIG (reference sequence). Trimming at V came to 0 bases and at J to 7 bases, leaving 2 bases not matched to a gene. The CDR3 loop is CAWSVGGSGYTF. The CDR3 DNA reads TGTGCCTGGAGTGTAGGGGGCTCTGGCTACACCTTC.

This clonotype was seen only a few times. CDR3 amino acids: CSAPEAYNEQFF. The CDR3 coding sequence is TGCAGTGCCCCGGAAGCATACAATGAGCAGTTCTTC. V and J are TRBV20-1 and TRBJ2-1; D is unclear. Germline-derived CDR1 and CDR2 are DFQATT and SNEGSKA (reference sequence). The CDR3 length is 12 residues. V lost 6 bases and J 4 bases, leaving 10 bases between the germline ends.

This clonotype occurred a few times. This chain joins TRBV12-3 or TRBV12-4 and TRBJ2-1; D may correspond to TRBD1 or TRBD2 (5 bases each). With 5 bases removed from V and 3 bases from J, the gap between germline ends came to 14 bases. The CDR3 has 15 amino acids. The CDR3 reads CASSLRDGSYNEQFF. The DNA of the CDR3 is TGTGCCAGCAGTCTCCGGGACGGAAGCTACAATGAGCAGTTCTTC.

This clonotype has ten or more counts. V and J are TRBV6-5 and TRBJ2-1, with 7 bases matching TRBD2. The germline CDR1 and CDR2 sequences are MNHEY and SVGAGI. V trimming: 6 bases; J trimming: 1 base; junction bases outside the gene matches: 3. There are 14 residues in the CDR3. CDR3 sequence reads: CASRRGGSYNEQFF. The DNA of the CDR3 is TGTGCCAGCAGACGCGGGGGTTCCTACAATGAGCAGTTCTTC.

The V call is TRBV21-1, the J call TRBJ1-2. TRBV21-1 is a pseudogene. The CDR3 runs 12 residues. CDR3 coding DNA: TGTGCCAGCAACTCCGACGACGATGGCTACACCTTC. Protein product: CASNSDDDGYTF.

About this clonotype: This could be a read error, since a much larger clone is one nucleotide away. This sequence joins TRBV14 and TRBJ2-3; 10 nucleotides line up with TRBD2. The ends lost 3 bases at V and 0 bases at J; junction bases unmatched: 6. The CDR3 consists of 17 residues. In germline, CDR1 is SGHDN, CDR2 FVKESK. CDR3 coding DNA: TGTGCCAGCAGCCATGAAAGGACTAGCGGAAGCACAGATACGCAGTATTTT. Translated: CASSHERTSGSTDTQYF. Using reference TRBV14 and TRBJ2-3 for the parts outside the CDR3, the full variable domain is EAGVTQFPSHSVIEKGQTVTLRCDPISGHDNLYWYRRVMGKEIKFLLHFVKESKQDESGMPNNRFLAERTGGTYSTLKVQPAELEDSGVYFCASSHERTSGSTDTQYFGPGTRLTVL.